This T cell receptor beta chain is drawn from a study of radiotherapy plus CTLA-4 blockade in lung cancer. CDR1 and CDR2 from the germline V gene are LNHNV and YYDKDF (reference sequence). Trimming removed 3 bases at V and 5 bases at J, with 10 bases between. The length of the CDR3 is 14 residues. Measured with immunoSEQ multiplex PCR; TCRdb has only the in-frame clones, and not every one. The table shows 80,000 to 95,000 clones, with 82% occurring only once. The study gave focal radiation plus ipilimumab CTLA-4 blockade to patients with chemo-refractory metastatic non-small-cell lung cancer. The specimen was peripheral blood, collected from a patient treated with radiotherapy plus ipilimumab. J is TRBJ1-4 and V is TRBV15; TRBD1 is a possible D gene (5 bases). This sequence was found in a human donor with non-small cell lung cancer that progressed on radiotherapy plus ipilimumab. CDR3: CATSRAGPNEKLFF. CDR3 DNA: TGTGCCACCAGCAGGGCAGGGCCGAATGAAAAACTGTTTTTT.